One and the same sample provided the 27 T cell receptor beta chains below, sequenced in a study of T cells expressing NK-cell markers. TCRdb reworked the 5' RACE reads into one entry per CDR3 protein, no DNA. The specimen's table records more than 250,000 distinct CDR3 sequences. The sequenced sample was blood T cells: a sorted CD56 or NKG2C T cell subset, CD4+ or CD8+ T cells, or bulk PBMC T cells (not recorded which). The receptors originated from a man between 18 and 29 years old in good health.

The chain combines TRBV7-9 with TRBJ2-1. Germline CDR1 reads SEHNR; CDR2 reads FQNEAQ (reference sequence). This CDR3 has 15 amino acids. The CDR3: CASKSSGSSYNEQFF.

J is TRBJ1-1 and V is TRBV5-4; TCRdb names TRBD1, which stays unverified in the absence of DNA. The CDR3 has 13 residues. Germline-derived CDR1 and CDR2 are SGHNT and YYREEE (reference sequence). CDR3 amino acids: CASSPDRVSEAFF.

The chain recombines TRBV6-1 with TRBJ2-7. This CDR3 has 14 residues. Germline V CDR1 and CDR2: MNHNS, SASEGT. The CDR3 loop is CASSRGPSSYEQYF.

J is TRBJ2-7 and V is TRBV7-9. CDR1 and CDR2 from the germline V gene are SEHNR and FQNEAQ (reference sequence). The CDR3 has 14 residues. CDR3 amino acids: CASSRRGIPYEQYF.

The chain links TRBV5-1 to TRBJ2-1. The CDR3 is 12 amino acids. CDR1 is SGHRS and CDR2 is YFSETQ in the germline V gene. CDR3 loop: CASSSGGDEQFF.

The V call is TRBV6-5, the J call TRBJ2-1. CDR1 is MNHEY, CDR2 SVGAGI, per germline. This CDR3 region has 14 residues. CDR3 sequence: CASSYSGSNNEQFF.

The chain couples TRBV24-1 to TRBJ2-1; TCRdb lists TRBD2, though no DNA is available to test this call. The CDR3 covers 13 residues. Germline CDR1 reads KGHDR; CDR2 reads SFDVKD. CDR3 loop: CATSDRLISEQFF.

This CDR3 is CASSPIVGFSYNEQFF. The chain couples TRBV14 to TRBJ2-1. The CDR3 totals 16 residues. Germline CDR1 reads SGHDN; CDR2 reads FVKESK.

CDR3: CASSSSGTLNQPQHF. V gene TRBV7-3 combines with J gene TRBJ1-5; TCRdb indicates TRBD1, and absent DNA this call remains unverified. CDR1 SGHTA and CDR2 FQGTGA come from the germline V gene. The CDR3 extends over 15 amino acids.

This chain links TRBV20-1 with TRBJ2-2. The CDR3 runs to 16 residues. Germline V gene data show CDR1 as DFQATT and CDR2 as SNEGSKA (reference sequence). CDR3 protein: CSARDMLAGFTGELFF.

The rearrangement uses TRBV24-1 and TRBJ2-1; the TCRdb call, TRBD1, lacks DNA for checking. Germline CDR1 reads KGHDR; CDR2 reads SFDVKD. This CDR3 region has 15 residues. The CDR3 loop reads CATSDPYRVSNEQFF.

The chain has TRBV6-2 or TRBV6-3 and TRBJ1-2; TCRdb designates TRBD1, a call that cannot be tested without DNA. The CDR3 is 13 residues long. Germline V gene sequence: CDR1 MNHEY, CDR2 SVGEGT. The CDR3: CASNDLRGYGYTF.

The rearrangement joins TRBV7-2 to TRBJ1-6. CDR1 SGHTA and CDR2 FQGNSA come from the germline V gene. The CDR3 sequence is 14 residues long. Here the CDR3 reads CASSLGPINSPLHF. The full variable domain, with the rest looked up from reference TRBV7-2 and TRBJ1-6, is GAGVSQSPSNKVTEKGKDVELRCDPISGHTALYWYRQSLGQGLEFLIYFQGNSAPDKSGLPSDRFSAERTGGSVSTLTIQRTQQEDSAVYLCASSLGPINSPLHFGNGTRLTVT.

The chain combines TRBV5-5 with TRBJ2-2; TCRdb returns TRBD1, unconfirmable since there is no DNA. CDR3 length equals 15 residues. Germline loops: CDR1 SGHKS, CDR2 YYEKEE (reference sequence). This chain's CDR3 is CASSGDIGYTGELFF. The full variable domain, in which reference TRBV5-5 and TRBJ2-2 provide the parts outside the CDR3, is DAGVTQSPTHLIKTRGQQVTLRCSPISGHKSVSWYQQVLGQGPQFIFQYYEKEERGRGNFPDRFSARQFPNYSSELNVNALLLGDSALYLCASSGDIGYTGELFFGEGSRLTVL.

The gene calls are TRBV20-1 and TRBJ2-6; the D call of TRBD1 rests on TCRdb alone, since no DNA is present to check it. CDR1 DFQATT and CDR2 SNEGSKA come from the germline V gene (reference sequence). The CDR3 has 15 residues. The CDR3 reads CSANRGRSGANVLTF.

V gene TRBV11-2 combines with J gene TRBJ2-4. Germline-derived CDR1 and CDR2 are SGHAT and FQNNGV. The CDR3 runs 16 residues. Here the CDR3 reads CASSLRAHIAKNIQYF.

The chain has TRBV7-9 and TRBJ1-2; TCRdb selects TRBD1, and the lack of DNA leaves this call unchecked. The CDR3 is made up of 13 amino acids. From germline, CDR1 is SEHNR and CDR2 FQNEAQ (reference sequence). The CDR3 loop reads CASSPRQGEGYTF.

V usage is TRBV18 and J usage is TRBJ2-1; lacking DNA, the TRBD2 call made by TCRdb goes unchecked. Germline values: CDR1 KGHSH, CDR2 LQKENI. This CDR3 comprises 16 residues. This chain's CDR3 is CASSPPIAGGRNEQFF. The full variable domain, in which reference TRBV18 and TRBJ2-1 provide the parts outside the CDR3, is NAGVMQNPRHLVRRRGQEARLRCSPMKGHSHVYWYRQLPEEGLKFMVYLQKENIIDESGMPKERFSAEFPKEGPSILRIQQVVRGDSAAYFCASSPPIAGGRNEQFFGPGTRLTVL.

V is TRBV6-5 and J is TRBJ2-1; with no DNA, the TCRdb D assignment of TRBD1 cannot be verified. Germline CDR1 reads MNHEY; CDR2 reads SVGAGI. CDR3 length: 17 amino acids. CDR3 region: CASSYSLPGHDYNEQFF.

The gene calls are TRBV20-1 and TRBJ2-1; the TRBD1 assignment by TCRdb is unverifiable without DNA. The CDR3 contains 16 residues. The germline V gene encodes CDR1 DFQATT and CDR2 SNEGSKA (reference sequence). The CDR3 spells CSARGSGRGSYNEQFF.

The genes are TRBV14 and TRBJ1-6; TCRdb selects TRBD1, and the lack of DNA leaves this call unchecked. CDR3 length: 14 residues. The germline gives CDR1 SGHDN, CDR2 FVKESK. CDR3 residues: CATRGQGHNSPLHF.

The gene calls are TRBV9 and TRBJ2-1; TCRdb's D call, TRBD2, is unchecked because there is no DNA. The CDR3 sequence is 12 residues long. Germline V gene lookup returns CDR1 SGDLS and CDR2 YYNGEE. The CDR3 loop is CASSAGLNEQFF. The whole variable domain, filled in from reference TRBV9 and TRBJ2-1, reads DSGVTQTPKHLITATGQRVTLRCSPRSGDLSVYWYQQSLDQGLQFLIQYYNGEERAKGNILERFSAQQFPDLHSELNLSSLELGDSALYFCASSAGLNEQFFGPGTRLTVL.

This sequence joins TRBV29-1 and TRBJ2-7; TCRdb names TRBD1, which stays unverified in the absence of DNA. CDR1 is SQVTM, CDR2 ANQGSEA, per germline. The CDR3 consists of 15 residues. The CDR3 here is CSVEVFGTGSYEQYF.

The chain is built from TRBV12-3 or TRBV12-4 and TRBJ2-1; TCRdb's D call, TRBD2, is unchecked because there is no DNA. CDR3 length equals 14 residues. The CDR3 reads CASCRDSQNNEQFF.

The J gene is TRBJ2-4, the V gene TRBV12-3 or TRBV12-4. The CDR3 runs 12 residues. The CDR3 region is CASSLAKNIQYF.

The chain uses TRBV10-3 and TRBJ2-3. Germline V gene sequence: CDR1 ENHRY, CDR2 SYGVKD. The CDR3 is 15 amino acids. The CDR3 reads CAISEAVAITDTQYF.

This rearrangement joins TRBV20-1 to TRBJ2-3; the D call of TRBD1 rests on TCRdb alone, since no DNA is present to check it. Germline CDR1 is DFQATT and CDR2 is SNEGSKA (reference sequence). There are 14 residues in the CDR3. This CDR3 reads CSAEDRAFTDTQYF.